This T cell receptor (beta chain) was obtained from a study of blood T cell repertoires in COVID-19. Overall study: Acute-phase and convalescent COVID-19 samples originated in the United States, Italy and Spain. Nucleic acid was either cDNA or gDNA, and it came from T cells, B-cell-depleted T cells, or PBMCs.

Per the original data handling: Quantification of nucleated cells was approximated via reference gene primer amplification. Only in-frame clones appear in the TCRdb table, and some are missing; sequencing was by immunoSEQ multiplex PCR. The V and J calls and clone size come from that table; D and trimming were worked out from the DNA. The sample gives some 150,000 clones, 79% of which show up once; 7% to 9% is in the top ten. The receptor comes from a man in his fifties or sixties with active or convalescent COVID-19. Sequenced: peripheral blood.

The DNA of the CDR3 is TGTGCCAGCAGTGGTCCGGGACAAGGCTCCTACAATGAGCAGTTCTTC. Protein: CASSGPGQGSYNEQFF. The chain has TRBV25-1 and TRBJ2-1; D might be TRBD1 (6 bases). The CDR3 is 16 residues long. Deletions cut 4 bases from V and 0 bases from J, with 13 bases between. Per germline, CDR1 MGHDK and CDR2 SYGVNS.